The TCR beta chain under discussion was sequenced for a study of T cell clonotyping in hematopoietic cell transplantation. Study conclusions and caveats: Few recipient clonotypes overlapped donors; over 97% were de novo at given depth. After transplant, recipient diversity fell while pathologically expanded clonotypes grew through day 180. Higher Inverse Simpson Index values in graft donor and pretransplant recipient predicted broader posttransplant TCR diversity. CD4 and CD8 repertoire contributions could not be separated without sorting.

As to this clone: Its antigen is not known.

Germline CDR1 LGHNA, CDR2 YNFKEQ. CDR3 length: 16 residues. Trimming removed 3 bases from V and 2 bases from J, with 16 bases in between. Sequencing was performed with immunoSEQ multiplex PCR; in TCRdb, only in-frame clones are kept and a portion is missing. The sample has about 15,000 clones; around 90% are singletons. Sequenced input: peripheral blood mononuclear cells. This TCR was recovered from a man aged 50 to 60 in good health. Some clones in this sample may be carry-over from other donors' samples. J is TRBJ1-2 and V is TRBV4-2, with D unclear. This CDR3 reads CASSHMNGLTNYGYTF. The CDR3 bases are TGTGCCAGCAGCCACATGAACGGGTTAACCAACTATGGCTACACCTTC.